This T cell receptor beta chain was retrieved from a study of vaccination effects on CD4 cells after COVID-19. With the ViraFEST assay, the study expanded antigen-specific CD4+ T cells using viral peptide pools, then sequenced them. After less than twelve days in culture, the CD4+ T cells were isolated. Sometime from March through December 2020, the person acquired a SARS-CoV-2 infection that PCR confirmed. Concerning this clone: No antigen is known for it.

Produced via immunoSEQ multiplex PCR; TCRdb's table is partial and in-frame only. The table lists tens of thousands of clones, more than 75% of them singletons. Germline V gene lookup returns CDR1 MNHEY and CDR2 SVGAGI. This CDR3 contains 14 residues. The V and J ends lost 9 bases and 7 bases respectively, with 22 bases between them. This specimen consisted of CD4+ T cells from PBMCs cultured with HIV peptides, obtained before COVID-19 vaccination. Subset specified: HIV-1 Nef peptide pool negative control/reference culture. This rearrangement joins TRBV6-5 to TRBJ2-7; the D is unclear. This TCR came from a human donor who had a prior SARS-CoV-2 infection. The CDR3 reads CASQIGRTLKEQYF. As DNA, the CDR3 is TGTGCCAGTCAAATCGGACGGACGCTTAAGGAGCAGTACTTC.